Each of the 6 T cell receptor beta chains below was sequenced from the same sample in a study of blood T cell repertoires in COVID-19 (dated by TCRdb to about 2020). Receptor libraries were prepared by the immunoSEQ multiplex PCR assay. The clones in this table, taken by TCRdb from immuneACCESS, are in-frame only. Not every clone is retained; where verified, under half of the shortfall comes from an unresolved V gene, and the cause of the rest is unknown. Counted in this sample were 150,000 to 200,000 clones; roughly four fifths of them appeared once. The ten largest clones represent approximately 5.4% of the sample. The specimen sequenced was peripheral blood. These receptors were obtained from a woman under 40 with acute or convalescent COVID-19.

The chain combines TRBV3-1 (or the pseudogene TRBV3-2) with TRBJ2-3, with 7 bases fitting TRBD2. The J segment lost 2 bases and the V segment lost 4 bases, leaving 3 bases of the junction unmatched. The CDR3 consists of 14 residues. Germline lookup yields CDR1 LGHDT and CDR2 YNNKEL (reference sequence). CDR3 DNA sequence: TGTGCCAGCAGCCCTAGCGGAATCACAGATACGCAGTATTTT. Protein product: CASSPSGITDTQYF.

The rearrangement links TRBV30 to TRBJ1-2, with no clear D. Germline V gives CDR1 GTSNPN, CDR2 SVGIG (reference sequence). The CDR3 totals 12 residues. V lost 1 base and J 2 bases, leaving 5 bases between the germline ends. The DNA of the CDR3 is TGTGCCTGGAGTGAGCACAACTATGGCTACACCTTC. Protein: CAWSEHNYGYTF.

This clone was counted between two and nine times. CDR3: CAWSTTGSGYTF. The CDR3 DNA sequence: TGTGCCTGGAGTACGACAGGGTCCGGCTACACCTTC. This rearrangement joins TRBV30 to TRBJ1-2; 7 bases fit TRBD1. V gave up 2 bases and J gave up 8 bases; unmatched junction bases: 5. This CDR3 has 12 amino acids. CDR1 and CDR2 from the germline V gene are GTSNPN and SVGIG (reference sequence).

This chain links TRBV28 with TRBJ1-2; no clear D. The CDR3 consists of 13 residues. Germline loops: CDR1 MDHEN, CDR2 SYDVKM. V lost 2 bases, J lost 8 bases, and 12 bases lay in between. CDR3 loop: CASSLRWRGGYTF. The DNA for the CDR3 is TGTGCCAGCAGTTTAAGGTGGAGAGGGGGCTACACCTTC.

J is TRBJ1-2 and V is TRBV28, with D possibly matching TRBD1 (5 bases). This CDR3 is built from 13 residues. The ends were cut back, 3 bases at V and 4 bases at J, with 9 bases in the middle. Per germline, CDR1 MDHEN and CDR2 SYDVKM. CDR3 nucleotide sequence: TGTGCCAGCAGTTTGGGGGGTATCTATGGCTACACCTTC. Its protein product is CASSLGGIYGYTF.

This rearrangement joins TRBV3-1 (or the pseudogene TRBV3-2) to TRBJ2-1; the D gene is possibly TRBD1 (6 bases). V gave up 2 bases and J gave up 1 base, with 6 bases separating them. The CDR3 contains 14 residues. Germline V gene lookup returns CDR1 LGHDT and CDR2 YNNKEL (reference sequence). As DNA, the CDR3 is TGTGCCAGCAGCCAAAGGGGGTCCTACAATGAGCAGTTCTTC. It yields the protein CASSQRGSYNEQFF.